The T cell receptor beta chain described here comes from a study of glioma-infiltrating T cells. The ends lost 1 base at V and 3 bases at J; junction bases unmatched: 11. From germline, CDR1 is SGHVS and CDR2 FNYEAQ. The CDR3 runs to 18 residues. Amplification of TCR alpha and beta CDR3 regions from RNA used iRepertoire nested multiplex PCR. In TCRdb, the multiplex PCR reads were re-called with MiXCR into one record per CDR3 protein. There are 150,000 to 200,000 distinct CDR3 sequences in the sample; around 30% occur only once, and 20% lies in the top ten. This clonotype was recorded many times. This clonotype originated in a human donor with low-grade glioma or glioblastoma, undergoing nonglioma brain surgery, or in good health (not recorded which). This rearrangement joins TRBV7-6 to TRBJ2-3; 9 nucleotides align to TRBD2. Specimen: glioma tissue, nonneoplastic brain tissue, or PBMCs (not recorded which). CDR3: CASSLEVTASGRTDTQYF. CDR3 nucleotides: TGTGCCAGCAGCTTAGAGGTCACGGCGAGCGGGAGGACAGATACGCAGTATTTT.